The present entry profiles one T cell receptor beta chain with its context. The antigen is not known. Trimming removed 10 bases at V and 1 base at J, with 17 bases between. The CDR3 covers 15 residues. Per germline, CDR1 MNHNS and CDR2 SASEGT. According to the study, TCR beta libraries were built with iRepertoire HTBI primers and CDR3-region Arm-PCR. TCRdb ran MiXCR on the multiplex PCR reads and lists one entry per CDR3 protein. The data contain about 660,000 distinct CDR3 sequences, approximately 29% of them singletons. This record comes from a study of regulatory T cells in long-lasting Graves disease. Study-wide results and limits: Persistent Graves' patients possessed reduced TCR diversity relative to recently diagnosed ones. The study found TRBV28, TRBJ1-2 and TRBJ2-5 favored in persistent disease. Only peripheral blood was studied, not thyroid tissue.

The time point denotes: persistent/refractory GD, antithyroid drugs over 5 years with positive TRAb. Extracted PBMC RNA gave rise to the TCR library. American Thyroid Association guidelines served as the basis for diagnosing Graves' disease. This sequence originates from a female donor with Graves disease. The starting material was peripheral blood mononuclear cells (PBMCs), obtained when the disease was refractory, from a patient treated with antithyroid drugs. The chain joins TRBV6-1 to TRBJ1-5; unclear D gene. In nucleotides, the CDR3 is TGTGCCACTGGGTCCCTAGCCGAGAGCAATCAGCCCCAGCATTTT. Translation: CATGSLAESNQPQHF.